Below, 21 T cell receptor beta chains from the same sample are listed, as sequenced in a study of T cell repertoires in cytomegalovirus infection. TCRdb recomputed calls from the reads with MiXCR, one row per CDR3 protein. The table lists fewer than 550,000 distinct CDR3 sequences, more than 15% of them singletons, with about 24% in the top ten. The specimen sequenced was CD8+ T cells from PBMCs. These receptor sequences come from a human donor in good health (CMV status not recorded). Some clones in this sample may be carry-over from other donors' samples.

This clonotype was recorded at least ten times. V gene TRBV5-4 combines with J gene TRBJ1-1; TRBD1 aligns across 9 bases. Unmatched junction bases numbered 5, after V lost 3 bases and J lost 5 bases. The CDR3 loop spans 14 amino acids. In germline, CDR1 is SGHNT, CDR2 YYREEE (reference sequence). The CDR3 nucleotides are TGTGCCAGCAGCTCTAACAGGGGGCAGACTGAAGCTTTCTTT. Its protein product is CASSSNRGQTEAFF.

This clonotype was found many times. The chain couples TRBV7-9 to TRBJ2-7; 8 nucleotides line up with TRBD1. V was clipped by 5 bases and J by 2 bases; unmatched bases: 8. The CDR3 spans 15 residues. Germline V lookup: CDR1 SEHNR, CDR2 FQNEAQ (reference sequence). As DNA, the CDR3 is TGTGCCAGCAGCCCACGACAGGGGCCAACCTACGAGCAGTACTTC. Translation gives CASSPRQGPTYEQYF.

This chain uses TRBV7-9 with TRBJ2-7; tentative D call: TRBD1 (6 bases). Trimming cost V 5 bases and J 5 bases, with 16 bases left between them. Looked up from germline, CDR1 is SEHNR and CDR2 is FQNEAQ (reference sequence). The CDR3 sequence is 14 residues long. CDR3 DNA: TGTGCCAGCAGCCAGGACACAGGGTTGGACGAGCAGTACTTC. This gives the protein CASSQDTGLDEQYF.

This clonotype was counted a few times. The rearrangement uses TRBV11-1 and TRBJ2-3, with TRBD2 matching 8 bases. Germline CDR1 reads SGHAT; CDR2 reads FQDESV (reference sequence). V was clipped by 4 bases and J by 3 bases; unmatched bases: 12. The CDR3 sequence is 17 residues long. CDR3 amino acids: CASSSPGGAGLTDTQYF. The CDR3 nucleotides are TGTGCCAGCAGCTCCCCCGGGGGGGCCGGTTTAACAGATACGCAGTATTTT.

The chain uses TRBV5-6 and TRBJ1-4; the D is unclear. This CDR3 is 16 amino acids long. Trimming stripped 0 bases from V and 4 bases from J, with 13 bases between. CDR1 and CDR2 (germline): SGHDT, YYEEEE. The CDR3 region has the DNA TGTGCCAGCAGCTTGGTCGCGGGGTCGGATAATGAAAAACTGTTTTTT. Amino acid sequence: CASSLVAGSDNEKLFF.

This clonotype was seen only a few times. The V call is TRBV25-1, the J call TRBJ2-1, with no clear D. There are 16 residues in the CDR3. Per germline, CDR1 MGHDK and CDR2 SYGVNS. V gave up 3 bases and J gave up 8 bases, with 20 bases separating them. CDR3: CASSDTLEESRDEQFF. Here the CDR3 DNA reads TGTGCCAGCAGTGACACCCTAGAGGAAAGTAGGGATGAGCAGTTCTTC.

The rearrangement links TRBV7-2 to TRBJ2-7; TRBD1 matches 7 bases. Looked up from germline, CDR1 is SGHTA and CDR2 is FQGNSA. The CDR3 contains 16 residues. Losses at the gene ends were 4 bases for V and 1 base for J; bases not matched to a gene: 10. The CDR3 DNA reads TGTGCCAGCAGCTCGCCCGACAGGGTAGGGTCCTACGAGCAGTACTTC. Translating gives CASSSPDRVGSYEQYF.

This clonotype was detected ten times or more. The chain joins TRBV7-9 to TRBJ2-3; D remains ambiguous. The CDR3 is 14 amino acids. V was trimmed by 5 bases and J by 1 base, leaving 10 bases between them. Germline values: CDR1 SEHNR, CDR2 FQNEAQ (reference sequence). CDR3: CASSLDSGTDTQYF. The DNA of the CDR3 is TGTGCCAGCAGCCTTGACTCGGGCACAGATACGCAGTATTTT.

Many counts were recorded for this clonotype. The chain employs TRBV7-9 and TRBJ2-3; no reliable D call. The V gene lost 9 bases and the J gene lost 0 bases, with 10 bases spanning the gap. This CDR3 spans 13 amino acids. Germline V CDR1 and CDR2: SEHNR, FQNEAQ (reference sequence). The CDR3 loop reads CARTPISTDTQYF. The CDR3 region has the DNA TGTGCCAGAACACCCATTAGCACAGATACGCAGTATTTT.

This clonotype was seen repeatedly, ten times or more. The chain has TRBV7-6 and TRBJ2-3, with 8 positions matching TRBD2. CDR3 length: 15 amino acids. After removal of 0 bases from V and 14 bases from J, the junction contained 13 bases not matched to a gene. The germline CDR1 and CDR2 sequences are SGHVS and FNYEAQ. CDR3 sequence (DNA): TGTGCCAGCAGCTTAGCACGACTAGCGCGGGGGATTCTGTATTTT. Translating it yields CASSLARLARGILYF.

This clonotype came up a few times. The chain recombines TRBV7-6 with TRBJ1-2; 7 bases map to TRBD1. This CDR3 is 15 amino acids long. V dropped 4 bases and J dropped 3; count of bases not matched to a gene: 8. The germline V gene has CDR1 SGHVS and CDR2 FNYEAQ. CDR3 nucleotides: TGTGCCAGCAGCTCGGCTGTTACAGGGGACTATGGCTACACCTTC. Residues: CASSSAVTGDYGYTF.

This clonotype has a count of ten or more. The rearrangement uses TRBV6-5 and TRBJ2-1, with 7 bases fitting TRBD2. The V gene's germline CDR1 is MNHEY and CDR2 SVGAGI. The V segment lost 0 bases and the J segment 3 bases; nucleotides outside the gene matches: 2. The CDR3 consists of 15 residues. The CDR3 DNA is TGTGCCAGCAGTTACTCGAGGACTAGCTACAATGAGCAGTTCTTC. It is translated as CASSYSRTSYNEQFF.

This clonotype has ten or more counts. The CDR3 protein is CASSWTGNSGNTIYF. The CDR3 nucleotides are TGTGCCAGCAGCTGGACAGGGAACTCTGGAAACACCATATATTTT. This sequence joins TRBV12-3 or TRBV12-4 and TRBJ1-3; 8 bases match TRBD1. V shed 6 bases, J shed 0 bases, and the junction held 4 bases outside the gene matches. This CDR3 has 15 amino acids.

The J gene is TRBJ2-7, the V gene TRBV5-1; D tentatively reads TRBD1 or TRBD2 (5 bases each). This CDR3 is built from 14 residues. The germline V gene has CDR1 SGHRS and CDR2 YFSETQ. V lost 6 bases and J lost 0, with 13 bases in between. The CDR3 region is CASTMGRSSYEQYF. Here the CDR3 DNA reads TGCGCCAGCACCATGGGACGTTCCTCCTACGAGCAGTACTTC.

This chain joins TRBV4-1 and TRBJ1-4; the D gene is possibly TRBD1 (5 bases). The CDR3 length is 12 residues. Germline CDR1 is MGHRA and CDR2 is YSYEKL. V was clipped by 3 bases and J by 8 bases, with 7 bases between them. Written as DNA, the CDR3 is TGCGCCAGCAGCCAGCGGGACGAAAAACTGTTTTTT. Its translation is CASSQRDEKLFF.

This clonotype has ten or more counts. V usage is TRBV7-6 and J usage is TRBJ2-1, with 9 bases matching TRBD1. Looked up from germline, CDR1 is SGHVS and CDR2 is FNYEAQ. J was trimmed by 8 bases and V by 4 bases; bases with no gene match: 9. This CDR3 comprises 15 residues. The CDR3 spells CASSSGQGLEDEQFF. CDR3 DNA sequence: TGTGCCAGCAGCTCCGGACAGGGGCTAGAGGATGAGCAGTTCTTC.

A few counts support this clonotype. This rearrangement joins TRBV4-1 to TRBJ2-4, with TRBD2 as a possible D gene (7 bases). The CDR3 consists of 17 residues. V shed 5 bases and J shed 0 bases, with 17 bases lying between them. Germline-derived CDR1 and CDR2 are MGHRA and YSYEKL. The CDR3 sequence is CASSERGGPGAKNIQYF. CDR3 nucleotides: TGCGCCAGCAGCGAAAGGGGGGGCCCCGGAGCCAAAAACATTCAGTACTTC.

V is TRBV6-8 and J is TRBJ2-7; TRBD1 matches at 8 bases. The CDR3 has 15 residues. The V and J ends lost 5 bases and 2 bases, in that order; junction bases with no gene match: 8. CDR1 and CDR2 (germline): MNHGY, SAAAGT. The CDR3 loop reads CASSARQGPTYEQYF. In DNA, the CDR3 is TGTGCCAGCAGTGCCAGACAGGGGCCAACCTACGAGCAGTACTTC.

This clonotype showed up just a few times. The rearrangement uses TRBV9 and TRBJ2-2; TRBD1 or TRBD2 may be the D gene (5 bases each). Germline V gene sequence: CDR1 SGDLS, CDR2 YYNGEE. V was pared by 4 bases and J by 4 bases, with 17 bases between. This CDR3 is built from 16 residues. This chain's CDR3 is CASSPHGKGSTGELFF. The CDR3 DNA sequence: TGTGCCAGCAGCCCCCACGGGAAGGGGAGCACCGGGGAGCTGTTTTTT.

The rearrangement joins TRBV7-9 to TRBJ2-3, with 8 bases identical to TRBD2. The germline CDR1 and CDR2 sequences are SEHNR and FQNEAQ (reference sequence). The CDR3 consists of 15 residues. After removal of 4 bases from V and 0 bases from J, the junction contained 3 bases not matched to a gene. CDR3 bases: TGTGCCAGCAGCTCTAGCGGGTATAGCACAGATACGCAGTATTTT. It is translated as CASSSSGYSTDTQYF.

V usage is TRBV27 and J usage is TRBJ1-2, with D possibly being TRBD1 (6 bases). In germline, CDR1 is MNHEY, CDR2 SMNVEV (reference sequence). Trimming took off 6 bases at V and 3 bases at J, with 23 bases between the two ends. The CDR3 totals 17 residues. CDR3 residues: CASSITFNRAWDYGYTF. CDR3 DNA: TGTGCCAGCAGCATAACTTTTAACAGGGCATGGGACTATGGCTACACCTTC.